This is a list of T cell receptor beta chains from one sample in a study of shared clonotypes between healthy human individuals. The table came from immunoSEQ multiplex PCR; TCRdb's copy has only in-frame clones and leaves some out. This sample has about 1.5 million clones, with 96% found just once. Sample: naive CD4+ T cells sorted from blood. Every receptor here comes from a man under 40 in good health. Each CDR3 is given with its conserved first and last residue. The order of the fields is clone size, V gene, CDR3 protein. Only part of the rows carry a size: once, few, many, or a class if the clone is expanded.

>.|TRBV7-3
CASSSDSNTGELFF
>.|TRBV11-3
CASSLGDRGDNEQFF
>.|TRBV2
CASSGGHIMNTEAFF
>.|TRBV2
CAGGDRRLAEQYF
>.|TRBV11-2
CASGAGHYEQYF
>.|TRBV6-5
CASSPGGALGEQYF
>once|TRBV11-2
CASSSRPGQGSYEQFF
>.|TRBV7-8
CASSKERIRREKLFF
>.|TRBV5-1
CASSSGSRFNEQFF
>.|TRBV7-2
CASSLVVSTGVETQYF
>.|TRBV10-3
CAISPDGFGETQYF
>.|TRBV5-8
CASSSGTAYEQYF
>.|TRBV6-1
CASRAGPYNEQFF
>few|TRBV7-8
CASSLVDRGLYEQYF
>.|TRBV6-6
CASSLDRVVSQPQHF
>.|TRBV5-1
CASSFVSASYNEQFF
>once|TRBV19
CASSIRQGSYNEQFF
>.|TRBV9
CASSVDGTKFNEQYF
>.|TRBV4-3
CASSQDSIRRQYF
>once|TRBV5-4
CASSLMGESTGELFF
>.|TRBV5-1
CASSLGGGRTASYNEQFF
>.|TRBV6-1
CASSASWGQGVFGQYF
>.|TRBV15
CATSGTFNQPQHF
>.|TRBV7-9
CASSRQAGVTDTQYF
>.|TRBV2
CASSGDRVSGGYTF
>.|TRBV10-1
CASSESIPSGPPPYNEQFF
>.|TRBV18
CASSPSVLAGWIAGSTDTQYF
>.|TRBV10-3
CAIRGSYEQYF
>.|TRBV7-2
CASSLGGNTGELFF
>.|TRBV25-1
CASSETGGFNQPQHF
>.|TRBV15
CATSRETGVSSGELFF
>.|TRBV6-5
CASSYISRGDTEAFF
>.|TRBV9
CASSVGGQYNEQFF
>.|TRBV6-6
CASSRGQGGETQYF
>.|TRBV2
CASFLAGQGGFEQYF
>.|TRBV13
CASSPRTGLMYEQFF
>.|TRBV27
CASSIAGKVYEQYF
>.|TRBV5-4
CASSDTGFGANVLTF
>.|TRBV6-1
CASSERLISGELFF
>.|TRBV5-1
CASSQGTGSFTGELFF
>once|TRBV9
CASSPPRRGYTEAFF
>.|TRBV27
CASPPGRATNEKLFF
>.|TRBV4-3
CASSPSGLSYNEQFF
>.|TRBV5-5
CASSSSLFTEAFF
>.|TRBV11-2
CASSPTIYYEQYF
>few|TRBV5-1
CASSQVEGGQETQYF
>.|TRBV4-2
CASSQDGVLGSNEQFF
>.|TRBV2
CASSEHEGTGGNYGYTF
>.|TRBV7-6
CASSIWTSGRHTGELFF